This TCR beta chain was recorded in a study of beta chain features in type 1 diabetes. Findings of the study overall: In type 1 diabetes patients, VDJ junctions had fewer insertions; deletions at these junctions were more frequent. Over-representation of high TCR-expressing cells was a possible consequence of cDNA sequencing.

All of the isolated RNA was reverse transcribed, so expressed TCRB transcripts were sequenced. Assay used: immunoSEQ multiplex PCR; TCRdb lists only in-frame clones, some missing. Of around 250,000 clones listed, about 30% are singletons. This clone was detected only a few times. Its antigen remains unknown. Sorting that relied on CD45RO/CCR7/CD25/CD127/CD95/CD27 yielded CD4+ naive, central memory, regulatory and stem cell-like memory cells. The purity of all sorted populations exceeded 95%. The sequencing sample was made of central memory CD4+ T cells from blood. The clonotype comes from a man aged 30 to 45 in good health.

CDR3: CSVERDRGRGEQYF. In nucleotides, the CDR3 is TGCAGCGTTGAACGGGACAGGGGGCGAGGAGAGCAGTACTTC. This rearrangement joins TRBV29-1 to TRBJ2-7, with 12 bases fitting TRBD1. In germline, CDR1 is SQVTM, CDR2 ANQGSEA. The CDR3 totals 14 residues. The ends lost 2 bases at V and 7 bases at J; junction bases unmatched: 6.